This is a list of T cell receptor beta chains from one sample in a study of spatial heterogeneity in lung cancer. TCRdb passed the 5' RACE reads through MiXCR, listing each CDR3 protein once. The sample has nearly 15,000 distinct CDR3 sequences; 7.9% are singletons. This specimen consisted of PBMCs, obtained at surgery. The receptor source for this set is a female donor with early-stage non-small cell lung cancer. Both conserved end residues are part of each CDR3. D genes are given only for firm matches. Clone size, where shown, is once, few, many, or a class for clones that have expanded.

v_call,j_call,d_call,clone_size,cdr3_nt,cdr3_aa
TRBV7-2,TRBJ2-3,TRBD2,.,TGTGCCAGCAGCCAAAGCGGGGGGGGTTATAATACGCAGTATTTT,CASSQSGGGYNTQYF
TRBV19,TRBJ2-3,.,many,TGTGCCAGTAGTATAGGGGTCGGGGCTTCAGATACGCAGTATTTT,CASSIGVGASDTQYF
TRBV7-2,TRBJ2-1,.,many,TGTGCCAGCAGCTCCTACAGGGGGGGGTCCTACAATGAGCAGTTCTTC,CASSSYRGGSYNEQFF
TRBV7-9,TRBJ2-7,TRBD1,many,TGTGCCAGCAGCTCGGACAGGGGAACCTACGAGCAGTACTTC,CASSSDRGTYEQYF
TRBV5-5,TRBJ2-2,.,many,TGTGCCAGCAGCTTGGGACATTCGAACACCGGGGAGCTGTTTTTT,CASSLGHSNTGELFF
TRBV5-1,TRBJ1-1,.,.,TGCGCCAGCAGCCTACAAGGGACCACTGAAGCTTTCTTT,CASSLQGTTEAFF
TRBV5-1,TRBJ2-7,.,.,TGCGCCAGCAGCGACGGGGACGGATTCTACGATCAGTACTTC,CASSDGDGFYDQYF
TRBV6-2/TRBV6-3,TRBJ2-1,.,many,TGTGCCAGCAGAGCCGACCCGCCGCTGAGGGATGAGCAGTTCTTC,CASRADPPLRDEQFF
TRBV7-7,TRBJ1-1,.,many,TGTGCTAGCAGCCAAGGACCGAACACTGAAGCTTTCTTT,CASSQGPNTEAFF
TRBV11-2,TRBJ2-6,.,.,TGTGCCAGCAGCTTAGAAGGGTGGGGGATCTCTGGGGCCAACGTCCTGACTTTC,CASSLEGWGISGANVLTF
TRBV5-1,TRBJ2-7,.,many,TGCGCCAGCAGCTTGGCCAGCGGTATCTCCTACGAGCAGTACTTC,CASSLASGISYEQYF
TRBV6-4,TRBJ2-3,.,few,TGTGCCAGCAGTGACGGGGTTCGGGGTACGCAGTATTTT,CASSDGVRGTQYF
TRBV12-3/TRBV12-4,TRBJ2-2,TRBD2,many,TGTGCCAGCAGTTCGGGGAGGGCGCACACCGGGGAGCTGTTTTTT,CASSSGRAHTGELFF
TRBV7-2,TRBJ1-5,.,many,TGTGCCAGCAGCTCGCAAGGATATAGCAATCAGCCCCAGCATTTT,CASSSQGYSNQPQHF
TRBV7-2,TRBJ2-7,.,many,TGTGCCAGCAGCTGGAGGGGGGGCAGGCTGTACTTC,CASSWRGGRLYF
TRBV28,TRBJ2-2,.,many,TGTGCCAGCAGTGCCGGGAGCCAGAACACCGGGGAGCTGTTTTTT,CASSAGSQNTGELFF
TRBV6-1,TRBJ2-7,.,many,TGTGCCAGCAGTGACACCCAGGCCTTGGGTGAGCAGTACTTC,CASSDTQALGEQYF
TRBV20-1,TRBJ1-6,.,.,TGCAGTGCCCCGACAGGCCGGGTATCCCTCCACTTT,CSAPTGRVSLHF
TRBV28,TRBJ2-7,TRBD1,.,TGTGCCAGCAGATTCCCAGGGGGCTCCTACGAGCAGTACTTC,CASRFPGGSYEQYF
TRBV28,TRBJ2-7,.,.,TGTGCCAGCAGTTTCGCGCTAGTCGGCGAGCAGTACTTC,CASSFALVGEQYF
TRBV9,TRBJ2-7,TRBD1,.,TGTGCCAGCAGCGTAGGTGGGACAGGGCGGGACGAGCAGTACTTC,CASSVGGTGRDEQYF
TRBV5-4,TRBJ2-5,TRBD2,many,TGTGCCAGCAGCTTGGTCCAGACTAGCGACTTTAAAGAGACCCAGTACTTC,CASSLVQTSDFKETQYF
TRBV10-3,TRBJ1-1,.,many,TGTGCCATCTCAGGGTATGATGGCACTGAAGCTTTCTTT,CAISGYDGTEAFF